The clone carrying this T cell receptor (beta chain) appeared a few times. These data are taken from a study of shared T cell receptors in the human thymus. Only in-frame clones appear in the TCRdb table, and some are missing; sequencing was by immunoSEQ multiplex PCR. The sample shows roughly 660,000 clones, approximately 90% of them seen only once. Trimming left V 2 bases short and J 8 bases short, with 15 bases between. The CDR3 runs 13 residues. CDR1 is GTSNPN, CDR2 SVGIG, per germline (reference sequence). A further study also used this sample, focusing on human thymus T cells. That publication notes: Resections obtained during corrective heart surgery supplied the thymus tissue. There appeared to be biased usage of V and J genes in thymic and blood repertoires. In unrelated individuals, thymic repertoires overlapped highly, according to related research.

The V call is TRBV30, the J call TRBJ1-2; weak D call: TRBD1 (5 bases). Sequenced input: thymocytes. The clonotype originates from a boy younger than two with a congenital heart defect. The CDR3 coding sequence is TGTGCCTGGAGTAGGAACGGGGGTGCGGGCTACACCTTC. Protein product: CAWSRNGGAGYTF.